This TCR beta chain comes out of a study of OX40 agonist ivuxolimab in advanced cancers. Study-wide context: With ivuxolimab, an agonistic anti-OX40 (CD134) antibody, patients were treated. Earlier treatment with anti-PD-1, anti-PD-L1 or anti-CTLA-4 was permitted, and roughly 40% had received some.

Only in-frame clones appear in the TCRdb table, and some are missing; sequencing was by immunoSEQ multiplex PCR. The table has some 70,000 clones, 86% seen once; the top ten hold roughly 7.8%. Germline V gene sequence: CDR1 SGHNT, CDR2 YENEEA. The CDR3 contains 13 residues. V shed 6 bases and J shed 0 bases, with 7 bases lying between them. The chain links TRBV11-3 to TRBJ2-3; D not resolved. This sample comprised CD4+ or CD8+ T cells sorted from blood, obtained in a trial of the OX40 agonist ivuxolimab. This clonotype was sampled from an adult with an advanced solid tumor such as melanoma, head and neck, liver or kidney cancer. The CDR3 reads CASSGGSTDTQYF. CDR3 in DNA: TGTGCCAGCAGTGGTGGGAGCACAGATACGCAGTATTTT.